Shown below are 25 T cell receptor beta chains from a single sample sequenced in a study of T cell responses to AZD1222 COVID-19 vaccine. Using immunoSEQ multiplex PCR, the repertoire was profiled, and TCRdb retains in-frame clones only, with some absent. Here the sample spans 150,000 or so clones, just over 90% being singletons. The sequences come from peripheral blood, collected on day 0 of AZD1222 vaccination. Receptor source: an adult in good health.

There are a few counts of this clone. The chain is built from TRBV7-2 and TRBJ1-5; D remains unclear. There are 15 residues in the CDR3. Deletions cut 5 bases from V and 1 base from J, with 12 bases between. Germline CDR1 SGHTA, CDR2 FQGNSA. CDR3 nucleotides: TGTGCCAGCAGCCTGTGGGGTGGAAGCAATCAGCCCCAGCATTTT. It encodes CASSLWGGSNQPQHF.

This chain links TRBV2 with TRBJ2-5, with D perhaps TRBD2 (5 bases). This CDR3 contains 14 residues. The germline V gene has CDR1 SNHLY and CDR2 FYNNEI. Trimming took off 6 bases at V and 0 bases at J, with 11 bases between the two ends. For the CDR3, the DNA is TGTGCCAGCAGCTCGGGAACGTACCAAGAGACCCAGTACTTC. Translating gives CASSSGTYQETQYF.

The chain carries TRBV7-9 and TRBJ2-3; a possible D gene is TRBD2 (5 bases). CDR1 and CDR2 from the germline V gene are SEHNR and FQNEAQ (reference sequence). With 3 bases removed from V and 2 bases from J, the gap between germline ends came to 15 bases. The CDR3 totals 16 residues. CDR3: CASSFWSRVDTDTQYF. In nucleotides, the CDR3 is TGTGCCAGCAGCTTTTGGTCGAGGGTAGACACAGATACGCAGTATTTT.

The CDR3 reads CASSEAGLYNEQFF. CDR3 DNA: TGTGCCAGCAGTGAAGCGGGACTTTACAATGAGCAGTTCTTC. This chain joins TRBV6-1 and TRBJ2-1; weak D call: TRBD2 (6 bases). CDR1 is MNHNS and CDR2 is SASEGT in the germline V gene. The CDR3 totals 14 residues. V dropped 0 bases and J dropped 4 bases, with 7 bases sitting between them.

This clone has a single count. The CDR3 region is CASSPAHRVDTQYF. DNA for the CDR3: TGTGCCAGCAGTCCCGCACATAGGGTGGATACGCAGTATTTT. The chain recombines TRBV28 with TRBJ2-3; D unclear. Germline V gives CDR1 MDHEN, CDR2 SYDVKM. Trimming left V 5 bases short and J 6 bases short, with 15 bases between. The CDR3 has 14 residues. Drawing the rest from reference TRBV28 and TRBJ2-3, the complete variable domain is DVKVTQSSRYLVKRTGEKVFLECVQDMDHENMFWYRQDPGLGLRLIYFSYDVKMKEKGDIPEGYSVSREKKERFSLILESASTNQTSMYLCASSPAHRVDTQYFGPGTRLTVL.

The J gene is TRBJ2-7, the V gene TRBV5-1, with D perhaps being TRBD1 or TRBD2 (5 bases each). CDR1 and CDR2 from the germline V gene are SGHRS and YFSETQ. Trimming stripped 0 bases from V and 5 bases from J, with 18 bases between. The CDR3 consists of 16 residues. The CDR3 is CASSLEAGRLPHEQYF. The DNA for the CDR3 is TGCGCCAGCAGCTTGGAGGCAGGGAGACTCCCCCACGAGCAGTACTTC.

This chain joins TRBV7-4 and TRBJ1-5; TRBD1 is a possible D gene (6 bases). V shed 0 bases and J shed 4 bases, with 16 bases lying between them. The CDR3 loop spans 17 amino acids. The germline gives CDR1 SGHVT, CDR2 SQSDAQ. The CDR3 DNA is TGTGCCAGCAGCTTAGCAGGGGCAGGGGAGCCGAATCAGCCCCAGCATTTT. This codes for CASSLAGAGEPNQPQHF.

This clone occurred once. The chain links TRBV4-1 to TRBJ2-7; 7 bases match TRBD1. CDR3 length equals 14 residues. The junction had 7 bases not matched to a gene; V was cut back by 3 bases and J by 5 bases. CDR1 and CDR2 from the germline V gene are MGHRA and YSYEKL. The CDR3 loop reads CASSQGRGLDEQYF. The DNA of the CDR3 is TGCGCCAGCAGCCAGGGCAGGGGGTTGGACGAGCAGTACTTC.

The V call is TRBV3-1 (or the pseudogene TRBV3-2), the J call TRBJ2-7, with D unresolved. The germline gives CDR1 LGHDT, CDR2 YNNKEL (reference sequence). The CDR3 is made up of 12 amino acids. Trimming stripped 1 base from V and 6 bases from J, with 7 bases between. CDR3 sequence (DNA): TGTGCCAGCAGCCAAGGATCAGCCGAGCAGTACTTC. The encoded protein is CASSQGSAEQYF.

The chain couples TRBV7-9 to TRBJ2-5; 7 bases line up with TRBD2. V was clipped by 5 bases and J by 6 bases; unmatched bases: 18. The CDR3 totals 17 residues. CDR1 and CDR2 from the germline V gene are SEHNR and FQNEAQ (reference sequence). Here the CDR3 DNA reads TGTGCCAGCAGCCTACGGGAGGACCTCATGAAGGGGAAGACCCAGTACTTC. It encodes CASSLREDLMKGKTQYF.

The gene calls are TRBV7-2 and TRBJ1-3; a weak D match, TRBD1 (5 bases). Germline values: CDR1 SGHTA, CDR2 FQGNSA. The germline V and J ends were trimmed by 5 bases and 1 base, with 12 bases remaining between them. The CDR3 consists of 15 residues. The CDR3 here is CASSQHRWSGNTIYF. For the CDR3, the DNA is TGTGCCAGCAGCCAACACAGGTGGTCTGGAAACACCATATATTTT.

The chain employs TRBV11-1 and TRBJ2-1, with no clear D. V gave up 8 bases and J gave up 6 bases, with 14 bases separating them. Germline V gene data show CDR1 as SGHAT and CDR2 as FQDESV (reference sequence). This CDR3 has 13 amino acids. The CDR3 protein is CASGPQRPNEQFF. CDR3 DNA sequence: TGTGCCAGCGGTCCCCAGCGACCCAATGAGCAGTTCTTC.

The V call is TRBV13, the J call TRBJ1-2, with 9 bases matching TRBD1. The CDR3 sequence is 14 residues long. J gave up 7 bases and V 5 bases, and 8 bases lay outside the gene matches. Germline values: CDR1 PRHDT, CDR2 FYEKMQ (reference sequence). The CDR3 reads CASSDRDRVGGYTF. The CDR3 coding sequence is TGTGCCAGCAGCGATCGGGACAGGGTGGGTGGCTACACCTTC.

This chain connects TRBV5-6 to TRBJ1-1, with D perhaps matching TRBD1 (6 bases). Looked up from germline, CDR1 is SGHDT and CDR2 is YYEEEE. V lost 2 bases, J lost 0 bases, and 8 bases lay in between. There are 14 residues in the CDR3. CDR3 DNA sequence: TGTGCCAGCAGCTTCGGGACACTGAACACTGAAGCTTTCTTT. The encoded protein is CASSFGTLNTEAFF.

The chain couples TRBV11-2 to TRBJ2-3, with 8 bases that match TRBD1. V dropped 1 base and J dropped 2; count of bases not matched to a gene: 8. The CDR3 runs to 17 residues. Germline lookup yields CDR1 SGHAT and CDR2 FQNNGV. CDR3 bases: TGTGCCAGCAGCTTAGCAAGGACAGGGTTCCCCACAGATACGCAGTATTTT. Protein: CASSLARTGFPTDTQYF.

The CDR3 protein is CASSLGLAGALGETQYF. In nucleotides, the CDR3 is TGTGCCAGCAGCCTGGGACTTGCGGGGGCCCTGGGGGAGACCCAGTACTTC. The chain joins TRBV3-1 (or the pseudogene TRBV3-2) to TRBJ2-5; possibly TRBD2 for D (7 bases). The CDR3 contains 17 residues. V lost 4 bases and J 5 bases, leaving 23 bases between the germline ends. Germline V gene sequence: CDR1 LGHDT, CDR2 YNNKEL (reference sequence).

The rearrangement links TRBV29-1 to TRBJ2-7; 9 positions match TRBD1. The CDR3 length is 14 residues. The germline V gene has CDR1 SQVTM and CDR2 ANQGSEA. The V gene end was trimmed by 6 bases and the J gene end by 3 bases; junction bases not matched to a gene: 9. CDR3 region: CSVAGTGNVYEQYF. Here the CDR3 DNA reads TGCAGCGTAGCCGGGACAGGGAATGTCTACGAGCAGTACTTC.

The chain recombines TRBV7-3 with TRBJ2-2; D gene uncertain. The CDR3 consists of 14 residues. V dropped 1 base and J dropped 6 bases, with 9 bases sitting between them. Germline V CDR1 and CDR2: SGHTA, FQGTGA. CDR3 nucleotides: TGTGCCAGCAGCTTAAGTTACCCGGCCGGGGAGCTGTTTTTT. Translated, it gives CASSLSYPAGELFF. Filled out from reference TRBV7-3 and TRBJ2-2, the complete variable domain reads GAGVSQTPSNKVTEKGKYVELRCDPISGHTALYWYRQSLGQGPEFLIYFQGTGAADDSGLPNDRFFAVRPEGSVSTLKIQRTERGDSAVYLCASSLSYPAGELFFGEGSRLTVL.

The rearrangement links TRBV7-9 to TRBJ1-6, with a weak D call TRBD1 (6 bases). V lost 3 bases to trimming and J lost 10 bases, with 13 bases between them. Germline V lookup: CDR1 SEHNR, CDR2 FQNEAQ (reference sequence). This CDR3 spans 14 amino acids. CDR3 protein: CASSLRGGNSPLHF. The CDR3 DNA follows: TGTGCCAGCAGCTTGAGGGGGGGGAACTCACCCCTCCACTTT.

This clone has a single count. The chain recombines TRBV6-5 with TRBJ1-1, with D unresolved. The V gene lost 6 bases and the J gene lost 4 bases, with 12 bases spanning the gap. Germline V CDR1 and CDR2: MNHEY, SVGAGI. The CDR3 has 13 residues. The CDR3 region has the DNA TGTGCCAGCAGGGAGGACCCCCTCACTGAAGCTTTCTTT. Residues: CASREDPLTEAFF.

The chain links TRBV9 to TRBJ1-6, with D perhaps TRBD1 (5 bases). Germline V gene data show CDR1 as SGDLS and CDR2 as YYNGEE. The CDR3 consists of 14 residues. V lost 0 bases, J lost 7 bases, and 8 bases lay in between. This CDR3 is CASSVAGENSPLHF. The CDR3 DNA sequence: TGTGCCAGCAGCGTAGCGGGGGAAAATTCACCCCTCCACTTT.

The CDR3 reads CASSEVIQSNQPQHF. The CDR3 DNA is TGTGCCAGCAGTGAAGTTATCCAAAGCAATCAGCCCCAGCATTTT. The chain is built from TRBV6-1 and TRBJ1-5; D is unresolved. Trimming took 1 base from V and 1 from J, leaving 8 bases between them. From germline, CDR1 is MNHNS and CDR2 SASEGT. The CDR3 totals 15 residues.

Remarks on this clone: Other DNA sequences of this sample code for an identical CDR3. The chain recombines TRBV24-1 with TRBJ2-1, with D perhaps TRBD1 (6 bases). The CDR3 runs to 14 residues. V shed 0 bases and J shed 7 bases, with 9 bases lying between them. CDR1 and CDR2 (germline): KGHDR, SFDVKD. DNA for the CDR3: TGTGCCACCAGTGATTTGCGAGGGGGTAATGAGCAGTTCTTC. It is translated as CATSDLRGGNEQFF.

V is TRBV7-2 and J is TRBJ1-5; tentative D call: TRBD1 (6 bases). Looked up from germline, CDR1 is SGHTA and CDR2 is FQGNSA. The CDR3 is 16 residues long. Trimming cost V 1 base and J 7 bases, with 17 bases left between them. In DNA, the CDR3 is TGTGCCAGCAGCTTAGATTTTGGGGGCCGTATCCAGCCCCAGCATTTT. Amino acid sequence: CASSLDFGGRIQPQHF. The whole variable domain, remainder taken from reference TRBV7-2 and TRBJ1-5, is GAGVSQSPSNKVTEKGKDVELRCDPISGHTALYWYRQSLGQGLEFLIYFQGNSAPDKSGLPSDRFSAERTGGSVSTLTIQRTQQEDSAVYLCASSLDFGGRIQPQHFGDGTRLSIL.

CDR3 amino acids: CASSEVDFTDTQYF. The CDR3 nucleotides are TGTGCCAGCAGTGAAGTGGACTTCACAGATACGCAGTATTTT. The rearrangement links TRBV2 to TRBJ2-3; D possibly corresponds to TRBD2 (5 bases). V was cut by 1 base and J by 2 bases, with 7 bases left in between. The V gene's germline CDR1 is SNHLY and CDR2 FYNNEI. The CDR3 runs 14 residues.